This T cell receptor (beta chain) was documented in a study of OX40 agonist ivuxolimab in advanced cancers. For the study at large: Patients' therapy was ivuxolimab, an antibody that acts as an agonist of OX40 (CD134).

Some clones are missing from TCRdb's copy, which holds only in-frame ones; the method was immunoSEQ multiplex PCR. The profile shows over 90,000 clones, roughly 94% of them singletons. Trimming cost V 7 bases and J 4 bases; bases outside gene matches: 8. Germline V lookup: CDR1 SGHRS, CDR2 YFSETQ. The CDR3 is 15 amino acids. Sampling of blood occurred at baseline, cycle 4 day 1, and cycle 7 day 1. V usage is TRBV5-1 and J usage is TRBJ2-2, with 9 positions matching TRBD1. The source is an adult with an advanced solid tumor such as melanoma, head and neck, liver or kidney cancer. Here the sequenced sample was CD4+ or CD8+ T cells sorted from blood, taken in a trial of the OX40 agonist ivuxolimab. DNA of the CDR3: TGCGCCAGCGGCGGACAGGGGATGGGCACCGGGGAGCTGTTTTTT. This gives the protein CASGGQGMGTGELFF.